These T cell receptor beta chains were read from a single sample in a study of blood T cell repertoires in COVID-19. Assay: immunoSEQ multiplex PCR; the TCRdb copy retains only in-frame clones and omits some. The data contain under 120,000 clones, roughly 81% of them singletons. Sequenced material: peripheral blood. The receptors were gathered from a human donor in a cohort sampled during active COVID-19. The CDR3 runs from the conserved cysteine through the conserved F or W. Each record gives: clone size, V gene, J gene, D gene, CDR3 protein, CDR3 DNA. The D gene is left open where the match is weak. Clone size is not always given. Where it is, it says once, few, many or a class for expanded clones.

.,TRBV3-1/TRBV3-2,TRBJ2-7,TRBD2,CASSRAGGGYEQYF,TGTGCCAGCAGCCGAGCGGGAGGAGGCTACGAGCAGTACTTC
.,TRBV2,TRBJ2-2,TRBD1,CASSPTGGIDTGELFF,TGTGCCAGCAGCCCCACAGGGGGCATTGACACCGGGGAGCTGTTTTTT
.,TRBV3-1/TRBV3-2,TRBJ2-2,.,CASSQVPGSGELFF,TGTGCCAGCAGCCAAGTCCCAGGGTCCGGGGAGCTGTTTTTT
.,TRBV4-1,TRBJ1-1,.,CASSQEGGRATEAFF,TGCGCCAGCAGCCAAGAAGGTGGCAGGGCTACTGAAGCTTTCTTT
few,TRBV10-3,TRBJ1-1,.,CAISRPGGRTEAFF,TGTGCCATCAGTCGTCCGGGTGGCCGCACTGAAGCTTTCTTT
.,TRBV7-3,TRBJ2-2,.,CASSLVDTGELFF,TGTGCCAGCAGCTTAGTCGACACCGGGGAGCTGTTTTTT
.,TRBV4-1,TRBJ1-5,.,CASSQEWPGDSNQPQHF,TGCGCCAGCAGCCAAGAATGGCCCGGGGATAGCAATCAGCCCCAGCATTTT
few,TRBV5-6,TRBJ1-1,.,CASSFSGPLTEAFF,TGTGCCAGCAGCTTCAGCGGCCCACTCACTGAAGCTTTCTTT
few,TRBV2,TRBJ2-7,.,CASVPGLDYEQYF,TGTGCCAGCGTCCCGGGGTTGGACTACGAGCAGTACTTC
.,TRBV30,TRBJ2-7,.,CAWTQDSYYEQYF,TGTGCCTGGACCCAGGACTCATACTACGAGCAGTACTTC
.,TRBV2,TRBJ1-3,TRBD1,CASSGGQGGIWGNTIYF,TGTGCCAGCAGTGGGGGACAGGGGGGGATATGGGGAAACACCATATATTTT
.,TRBV5-1,TRBJ2-3,TRBD1,CASSWDDRGSTDTQYF,TGCGCCAGCAGCTGGGACGACAGGGGATCGACAGATACGCAGTATTTT
.,TRBV27,TRBJ1-5,TRBD1,CASSTTGYSNQPQHF,TGTGCCAGCAGTACGACAGGGTATAGCAATCAGCCCCAGCATTTT
.,TRBV9,TRBJ2-2,TRBD2,CASSPRTSVEGGELFF,TGTGCCAGCAGCCCCCGGACTAGCGTAGAGGGCGGGGAGCTGTTTTTT
.,TRBV7-9,TRBJ2-1,TRBD1,CASSLRQGGNEQFF,TGTGCCAGCAGCTTAAGACAGGGTGGCAATGAGCAGTTCTTC
.,TRBV28,TRBJ2-7,TRBD2,CASFTGTTSYEQYF,TGTGCCAGCTTCACCGGGACTACCTCCTACGAGCAGTACTTC
.,TRBV28,TRBJ1-5,.,CASSLSGMGQPQHF,TGTGCCAGCAGTTTGTCGGGGATGGGCCAGCCCCAGCATTTT
.,TRBV9,TRBJ2-7,TRBD1,CASSVGGTAYEQYF,TGTGCCAGCAGCGTAGGTGGGACAGCCTACGAGCAGTACTTC
.,TRBV18,TRBJ1-4,.,CASSPAAGSEKLFF,TGTGCCAGCTCACCAGCGGCAGGGTCAGAAAAACTGTTTTTT
.,TRBV10-3,TRBJ1-6,TRBD1,CAISERVGQGANSPLHF,TGTGCCATCAGTGAGAGGGTAGGACAGGGGGCGAATTCACCCCTCCACTTT
.,TRBV5-1,TRBJ2-1,.,CASSTTLGGEQFF,TGCGCCAGCAGCACGACCCTAGGGGGTGAGCAGTTCTTC
.,TRBV30,TRBJ1-4,.,CAWSGGPEKLFF,TGTGCCTGGAGTGGGGGGCCGGAAAAACTGTTTTTT
.,TRBV27,TRBJ1-1,TRBD1,CASSHTGGLSEAFF,TGTGCCAGCAGCCACACAGGGGGCTTATCTGAAGCTTTCTTT
.,TRBV24-1,TRBJ2-3,TRBD2,CATSGTSGSPDTQYF,TGTGCCACCAGTGGGACTAGCGGGAGTCCAGATACGCAGTATTTT
.,TRBV5-4,TRBJ1-1,.,CASSLGGEGWNTEAFF,TGTGCCAGCAGCTTGGGAGGAGAGGGATGGAACACTGAAGCTTTCTTT
few,TRBV30,TRBJ1-4,TRBD1,CASRGTNEKLFF,TGTGCTTCCAGGGGGACTAATGAAAAACTGTTTTTT
.,TRBV11-2,TRBJ1-1,.,CASSLVTEGTEAFF,TGTGCCAGCAGCTTAGTGACCGAGGGCACTGAAGCTTTCTTT
.,TRBV24-1,TRBJ2-5,TRBD2,CATSDLGGNQETQYF,TGTGCCACCAGTGACTTGGGGGGGAACCAAGAGACCCAGTACTTC
.,TRBV5-1,TRBJ1-1,.,CASSLEAGGYTEAFF,TGCGCCAGCAGCTTGGAGGCGGGGGGATACACTGAAGCTTTCTTT
many,TRBV5-1,TRBJ2-2,TRBD1,CASSGTGGKSGELFF,TGCGCCAGCAGCGGGACAGGGGGGAAGAGCGGGGAGCTGTTTTTT
.,TRBV2,TRBJ2-3,TRBD2,CASRLAGGGTDTQYF,TGTGCCAGCCGCTTAGCGGGAGGGGGCACAGATACGCAGTATTTT
.,TRBV6-5,TRBJ1-1,.,CASRPAHSRTEAFF,TGTGCCAGCAGACCCGCACATTCTAGGACTGAAGCTTTCTTT
few,TRBV3-1/TRBV3-2,TRBJ2-7,.,CASSQAQGSYEQYF,TGTGCCAGCAGCCAGGCCCAGGGTTCCTACGAGCAGTACTTC
.,TRBV5-1,TRBJ2-1,TRBD2,CASSSLAGPFNEQFF,TGCGCCAGCAGCTCCTTAGCGGGGCCGTTCAATGAGCAGTTCTTC
.,TRBV28,TRBJ2-1,TRBD2,CASSSKRLAGVWNEQFF,TGTGCCAGCAGTTCAAAACGCCTAGCGGGAGTTTGGAATGAGCAGTTCTTC
.,TRBV7-2,TRBJ1-5,.,CASSLVGAGHQPQHF,TGTGCCAGCAGCTTAGTGGGGGCCGGGCACCAGCCCCAGCATTTT
.,TRBV5-1,TRBJ2-7,TRBD1,CASSSFGGQVYEQYF,TGCGCCAGCAGCTCATTCGGGGGACAGGTCTACGAGCAGTACTTC
once,TRBV9,TRBJ1-4,TRBD1,CASSAGQGASLNEKLFF,TGTGCCAGCAGCGCGGGACAGGGGGCCTCACTCAATGAAAAACTGTTTTTT
.,TRBV23-1,TRBJ2-7,TRBD1,CASSYRVAEGAQGEQYF,TGCGCCAGCAGTTACCGGGTCGCCGAGGGGGCGCAGGGCGAGCAGTACTTC
.,TRBV30,TRBJ1-1,.,CAWSVLHTEAFF,TGTGCCTGGAGTGTACTCCACACTGAAGCTTTCTTT
.,TRBV29-1,TRBJ1-4,.,CSVAPSGTPNEKLFF,TGCAGCGTTGCCCCCTCCGGGACACCGAATGAAAAACTGTTTTTT
.,TRBV11-2,TRBJ2-7,TRBD1,CASSSPGTGDYEQYF,TGTGCCAGCAGCTCTCCCGGGACAGGGGACTACGAGCAGTACTTC
.,TRBV27,TRBJ2-7,TRBD1,CASRPDRAWGEQYF,TGTGCCAGCAGGCCCGACAGGGCCTGGGGAGAGCAGTACTTC
.,TRBV5-6,TRBJ1-2,TRBD1,CASSPGTGLFYGYTF,TGTGCCAGCAGCCCCGGGACAGGCCTTTTCTATGGCTACACCTTC
.,TRBV12-3/TRBV12-4,TRBJ2-7,.,CASSFGRSYEQYF,TGTGCCAGCAGTTTTGGCAGGTCCTACGAGCAGTACTTC
.,TRBV11-2,TRBJ1-3,.,CASSLGADYSGNTIYF,TGTGCCAGCAGCTTAGGTGCTGACTACTCTGGAAACACCATATATTTT
few,TRBV9,TRBJ1-4,TRBD1,CASSVAPGQGYEKLFF,TGTGCCAGCAGCGTAGCCCCGGGACAGGGATATGAAAAACTGTTTTTT
.,TRBV28,TRBJ1-2,TRBD1,CASSSGALKQGYGYTF,TGTGCCAGCAGTTCCGGGGCCCTGAAACAGGGGTATGGCTACACCTTC
.,TRBV3-1/TRBV3-2,TRBJ1-1,.,CASSRGQQYTEAFF,TGTGCCAGCAGCCGAGGACAGCAATACACTGAAGCTTTCTTT
.,TRBV18,TRBJ2-3,.,CASSPLGGATDTQYF,TGTGCCAGCTCACCTCTTGGCGGGGCTACAGATACGCAGTATTTT
few,TRBV7-8,TRBJ1-4,TRBD1,CASSLGQGRNEKLFF,TGTGCCAGCAGCTTGGGACAGGGGCGAAATGAAAAACTGTTTTTT
.,TRBV7-2,TRBJ1-1,TRBD1,CASSLTGGVNTEAFF,TGTGCCAGCAGCTTGACAGGGGGGGTGAACACTGAAGCTTTCTTT
.,TRBV7-9,TRBJ1-1,TRBD1,CASSLEGTGLLGATEAFF,TGTGCCAGCAGCTTAGAGGGGACAGGCCTCCTCGGTGCCACTGAAGCTTTCTTT